Following are 6 T cell receptor beta chains from one sample sequenced in a study of blood T cell repertoires in COVID-19. TCRdb keeps only in-frame clones here, not all; method: immunoSEQ multiplex PCR. The sample yields about 160,000 clones, approximately 77% seen once. Sequenced: peripheral blood. The source of these receptors is a woman aged 80 or over with active or convalescent COVID-19.

The CDR3 DNA sequence: TGTGCCAGTAGTATAGACTTGGACAGGTGGAACACTGAAGCTTTCTTT. Translated, it gives CASSIDLDRWNTEAFF. The chain employs TRBV19 and TRBJ1-1, with 7 bases identical to TRBD1. The CDR3 totals 16 residues. Germline CDR1 reads LNHDA; CDR2 reads SQIVND (reference sequence). The V segment lost 0 bases and the J segment 1 base; nucleotides outside the gene matches: 5.

The V gene is TRBV28, the J gene TRBJ2-1, with 7 bases identical to TRBD2. Losses at the gene ends were 4 bases for V and 14 bases for J; bases not matched to a gene: 11. The germline V gene encodes CDR1 MDHEN and CDR2 SYDVKM. There are 13 residues in the CDR3. As DNA, the CDR3 is TGTGCCAGCAGTTATTCCGGGACTACCTACGAGTTCTTC. Protein sequence: CASSYSGTTYEFF.

The chain uses TRBV5-1 and TRBJ1-1; possibly TRBD1 for D (5 bases). CDR3 length: 15 amino acids. V gave up 4 bases and J gave up 0 bases, with 13 bases separating them. From germline, CDR1 is SGHRS and CDR2 YFSETQ. The CDR3 is CASSLLGGMNTEAFF. The DNA of the CDR3 is TGCGCCAGCAGCCTGCTGGGGGGTATGAACACTGAAGCTTTCTTT.

This clone was seen just once. V is TRBV2 and J is TRBJ1-6, with a weak D call TRBD1 (6 bases). The germline gives CDR1 SNHLY, CDR2 FYNNEI. CDR3 length equals 15 residues. V was trimmed by 5 bases and J by 5 bases, leaving 13 bases between them. CDR3 loop: CASSPQGHDNSPLHF. The DNA for the CDR3 is TGTGCCAGCAGTCCCCAGGGACATGATAATTCACCCCTCCACTTT.

The chain recombines TRBV28 with TRBJ2-1; TRBD2 agrees at 10 bases. Germline CDR1 reads MDHEN; CDR2 reads SYDVKM. This CDR3 region has 17 residues. Trimming cost V 5 bases and J 0 bases; bases outside gene matches: 7. CDR3 DNA sequence: TGTGCCAGCAGTCCTCCTTTAGCGGGAGGCTCCTACAATGAGCAGTTCTTC. It translates to CASSPPLAGGSYNEQFF.

The CDR3 DNA is TGTGCCAGCAGTTACCGGGGCGGGGAAATCACCCTCCACTTT. It specifies CASSYRGGEITLHF. V is TRBV6-5 and J is TRBJ1-6, with D perhaps TRBD1 (5 bases). The CDR3 consists of 14 residues. Between the trimmed V and J ends, which lost 2 bases and 14 bases, there was a span of 16 bases. The germline V gene has CDR1 MNHEY and CDR2 SVGAGI.